The sequence of this T cell receptor beta chain was determined in a study of blood T cell repertoires in COVID-19. Repertoires were generated with immunoSEQ multiplex PCR, while TCRdb's copy carries only in-frame clones and drops some. The sample carries about 330,000 clones, under 95% recorded once. All enrollees were roughly 18 to 100 years old and from 20 to 30 US areas. Each recovered donor of Cohort 3 presented with two negative PCRs, clearance, or symptom resolution. V lost 7 bases to trimming and J lost 3 bases, with 12 bases between them. Looked up from germline, CDR1 is MDHEN and CDR2 is SYDVKM. CDR3 length equals 13 residues.

The J gene is TRBJ1-1, the V gene TRBV28; D is perhaps TRBD1 (5 bases). This clonotype was sampled from a woman aged 25-40 years who had recovered from COVID-19. Sequenced material: PBMCs or T cells enriched from blood (not recorded which). The CDR3 coding sequence is TGTGCCAGCACCCTCCGGGGGTACACTGAAGCTTTCTTT. Translated, it gives CASTLRGYTEAFF. Looking up the rest from reference TRBV28 and TRBJ1-1 gives the full variable domain: DVKVTQSSRYLVKRTGEKVFLECVQDMDHENMFWYRQDPGLGLRLIYFSYDVKMKEKGDIPEGYSVSREKKERFSLILESASTNQTSMYLCASTLRGYTEAFFGQGTRLTVV.